The next 11 T cell receptor beta chains were all read from a single sample in a study of identical twins. MiXCR, applied by TCRdb to the 5' RACE reads, yields one record per CDR3 protein. The table lists around 340,000 distinct CDR3 sequences, roughly an eighth of them singletons. The same specimen was also included in a second study, on yellow fever vaccine responses in identical twins.

Sample: CD8+ T cells sorted from blood. These receptors all stem from a young woman in good health.

This clonotype was detected a few times. V is TRBV20-1 and J is TRBJ2-7; 10 nucleotides match TRBD1. CDR3 length equals 16 residues. V trimming: 6 bases; J trimming: 2 bases; junction bases outside the gene matches: 13. Germline CDR1 and CDR2: DFQATT and SNEGSKA (reference sequence). The CDR3 DNA follows: TGCAGTGCCTCGCCCTGGACAGGGGGTAATCCCTACGAGCAGTACGTC. It encodes CSASPWTGGNPYEQYV.

This chain joins TRBV11-1 and TRBJ2-2; 9 positions match TRBD2. The germline CDR1 and CDR2 sequences are SGHAT and FQDESV (reference sequence). Losses at the gene ends were 4 bases for V and 4 bases for J; bases not matched to a gene: 16. The CDR3 has 19 amino acids. Here the CDR3 reads CASSSSGGKNSETTGELFF. In DNA, the CDR3 is TGTGCCAGCAGCTCGAGCGGGGGGAAAAACTCAGAAACCACCGGGGAGCTGTTTTTT.

Only a few counts were recorded for this clonotype. CDR3 in DNA: TGTGCCAGCAGTGGGAGCCCCTACGAGCAGTACTTC. Amino acid sequence: CASSGSPYEQYF. The V and J genes are TRBV27 and TRBJ2-7; D possibly corresponds to TRBD2 (5 bases). The germline CDR1 and CDR2 sequences are MNHEY and SMNVEV (reference sequence). V shed 5 bases and J shed 2 bases, with 7 bases lying between them. This CDR3 spans 12 amino acids.

The V call is TRBV9, the J call TRBJ1-6; 10 bases are a match to TRBD1. CDR3 size: 15 residues. Germline-derived CDR1 and CDR2 are SGDLS and YYNGEE. V lost 5 bases to trimming and J lost 8 bases; unmatched junction nucleotides: 7. This chain's CDR3 is CASSVTGGVDSPLHF. CDR3 coding DNA: TGTGCCAGCAGTGTGACAGGGGGCGTAGATTCACCCCTCCACTTT.

The chain combines TRBV19 with TRBJ2-2, with 10 positions matching TRBD2. Trimming removed 1 base from V and 0 bases from J; junction bases left unmatched: 11. Germline V CDR1 and CDR2: LNHDA, SQIVND (reference sequence). The CDR3 length is 20 residues. The DNA of the CDR3 is TGTGCCAGTAGTATAGGACCCCTGGGAGCGGGGGGGCCGAACACCGGGGAGCTGTTTTTT. Its protein is CASSIGPLGAGGPNTGELFF.

The J gene is TRBJ2-3, the V gene TRBV28; TRBD1 matches at 7 bases. J was trimmed by 5 bases and V by 1 base; bases with no gene match: 3. The CDR3 consists of 14 residues. Germline V gives CDR1 MDHEN, CDR2 SYDVKM. The CDR3 protein is CASSLLSGGDTQYF. CDR3 DNA sequence: TGTGCCAGCAGTTTATTATCAGGGGGAGATACGCAGTATTTT.

This clonotype was seen only a few times. V and J are TRBV13 and TRBJ2-2, with 12 bases fitting TRBD2. The CDR3 is 20 amino acids. The trim removed 1 base at V and 6 bases at J, leaving 15 bases unmatched. CDR1 and CDR2 from the germline V gene are PRHDT and FYEKMQ (reference sequence). CDR3 sequence (DNA): TGTGCCAGCAGCTTAGTGCCTTCTAGCGGGGGGGCCAGTGAATCCGGGGAGCTGTTTTTT. It specifies CASSLVPSSGGASESGELFF.

In this sample, this clonotype turned up a few times. The chain couples TRBV7-9 to TRBJ1-1, with D possibly matching TRBD1 (5 bases). V was shortened by 6 bases and J by 1 base, with 9 bases between the two germline ends. Germline V CDR1 and CDR2: SEHNR, FQNEAQ (reference sequence). The CDR3 length is 13 residues. The CDR3 sequence is CASSRDGNTEAFF. Written as DNA, the CDR3 is TGTGCCAGCAGTCGGGACGGGAACACTGAAGCTTTCTTT.

This chain connects TRBV7-9 to TRBJ2-1; D possibly corresponds to TRBD1 (5 bases). The CDR3 consists of 15 residues. From germline, CDR1 is SEHNR and CDR2 FQNEAQ (reference sequence). V dropped 7 bases and J dropped 6 bases, with 19 bases sitting between them. In nucleotides, the CDR3 is TGTGCCAGCAACAACTTGACAGCCCCAAGCAATGAGCAGTTCTTC. Translation gives CASNNLTAPSNEQFF.

This clonotype has more than one count but fewer than ten. The chain has TRBV20-1 and TRBJ2-7; TRBD1 matches 11 bases. The V segment lost 0 bases and the J segment 5 bases; nucleotides outside the gene matches: 6. Germline loops: CDR1 DFQATT, CDR2 SNEGSKA (reference sequence). This CDR3 comprises 15 residues. The CDR3 DNA reads TGCAGTGCTAGAGATCTGGACAGGGGGCATAACGAGCAGTACTTC. Translated, it gives CSARDLDRGHNEQYF.

This sequence joins TRBV27 and TRBJ1-6, with TRBD1 matching over 9 bases. The junction had 5 bases not matched to a gene; V was cut back by 5 bases and J by 9 bases. The CDR3 covers 14 residues. Per germline, CDR1 MNHEY and CDR2 SMNVEV (reference sequence). CDR3 sequence (DNA): TGTGCCAGCAGTCCGGGGACAGGGATTTCACCCCTCCACTTT. It specifies CASSPGTGISPLHF.